Shown below are 12 T cell receptor beta chains from a single sample sequenced in a study of cytomegalovirus exposure and HLA in healthy donors. The PCR used 60 Vbeta and 13 Jbeta primers. Here immunoSEQ multiplex PCR was the method, and the copy in TCRdb shows in-frame clones only, minus some. The sample shows about 120,000 clones, 70% to 80% of them seen only once. Sequences were obtained from PBMCs. The receptor set was obtained from a man aged 18 to 30 in good health and CMV-seronegative.

This clone has more than one count but fewer than ten. The rearrangement links TRBV28 to TRBJ2-1; 9 bases are shared with TRBD1. The CDR3 has 16 residues. The V and J ends lost 4 bases and 5 bases, in that order; junction bases with no gene match: 9. Germline CDR1 is MDHEN and CDR2 is SYDVKM. This CDR3 is CASSSTVWTGDNEQFF. CDR3 in DNA: TGTGCCAGCAGTTCCACAGTCTGGACAGGGGACAATGAGCAGTTCTTC.

This chain uses TRBV30 with TRBJ2-1, with no clear D. Germline CDR1 and CDR2: GTSNPN and SVGIG (reference sequence). V was shortened by 5 bases and J by 6 bases, with 8 bases between the two germline ends. The CDR3 is 11 amino acids. The CDR3 sequence is CAWSESNEQFF. In nucleotides, the CDR3 is TGTGCCTGGTCGGAGTCCAATGAGCAGTTCTTC. Supplemented by reference TRBV30 and TRBJ2-1, the full variable domain reads SQTIHQWPATLVQPVGSPLSLECTVEGTSNPNLYWYRQAAGRGLQLLFYSVGIGQISSEVPQNLSASRPQDRQFILSSKKLLLSDSGFYLCAWSESNEQFFGPGTRLTVL.

The chain combines TRBV11-2 with TRBJ2-7, with D maybe TRBD2 (5 bases). The length of the CDR3 is 13 residues. Germline V gene lookup returns CDR1 SGHAT and CDR2 FQNNGV. Trimming cost V 5 bases and J 5 bases, with 13 bases left between them. CDR3 nucleotide sequence: TGTGCCAGCAGCCCCACGGGGTTCGACGAGCAGTACTTC. This gives the protein CASSPTGFDEQYF.

The J gene is TRBJ1-5, the V gene TRBV5-1; D gene ambiguous. Germline V CDR1 and CDR2: SGHRS, YFSETQ. V shed 4 bases and J shed 2 bases, with 13 bases lying between them. The CDR3 length is 15 residues. CDR3 amino acids: CASSPGLRGNQPQHF. CDR3 nucleotides: TGCGCCAGCAGCCCAGGACTGAGGGGCAATCAGCCCCAGCATTTT.

The rearrangement joins TRBV21-1 to TRBJ2-7; the table's D call, TRBD2, has no DNA check behind it. TRBV21-1 is flagged as a pseudogene. The CDR3 loop spans 15 amino acids. In DNA, the CDR3 is TGTGCCAGCAGCAAGCCCGGGACTAGCTCTTCCGAGCAGTACTTC. Its translation: CASSKPGTSSSEQYF.

Only a few counts were recorded for this clone. The J gene is TRBJ1-4, the V gene TRBV4-2, with unresolved D. Germline assignment: CDR1 LGHNA and CDR2 YNFKEQ. V lost 5 bases and J 8 bases, leaving 15 bases between the germline ends. This CDR3 comprises 14 residues. The CDR3 DNA reads as TGTGCCAGCAGCGGACTCTTGACGGAAGAAAAACTGTTTTTT. Translated, it gives CASSGLLTEEKLFF.

The chain uses TRBV19 and TRBJ2-7, with 11 bases matching TRBD1. Germline V gene data show CDR1 as LNHDA and CDR2 as SQIVND (reference sequence). The CDR3 has 15 amino acids. Germline trimming cut 3 bases from V and 4 bases from J; bases unmatched to any gene: 5. CDR3 amino acids: CASSIGQGALYEQYF. CDR3 sequence (DNA): TGTGCCAGTAGTATCGGACAGGGGGCCCTATACGAGCAGTACTTC.

This clone was seen only once. The chain carries TRBV13 and TRBJ2-5; D may be TRBD2 (6 bases). The CDR3 covers 15 residues. Deletions cut 2 bases from V and 3 bases from J, with 13 bases between. CDR1 and CDR2 (germline): PRHDT, FYEKMQ (reference sequence). As DNA, the CDR3 is TGTGCCAGCAGCTTAACCCGGGACTTTAAAGAGACCCAGTACTTC. Protein: CASSLTRDFKETQYF.

The chain combines TRBV30 with TRBJ1-5, with a tentative D call TRBD1 (6 bases). Trimming left V 1 base short and J 4 bases short, with 8 bases between. CDR1 is GTSNPN and CDR2 is SVGIG in the germline V gene (reference sequence). CDR3 length equals 13 residues. The CDR3 sequence: CAWSAQGNQPQHF. In DNA, the CDR3 is TGTGCCTGGAGTGCACAGGGAAATCAGCCCCAGCATTTT.

The chain has TRBV6-6 and TRBJ1-1, with D tentatively TRBD1 (6 bases). The germline V gene has CDR1 MNHNY and CDR2 SVGAGI (reference sequence). This CDR3 is built from 15 residues. V dropped 6 bases and J dropped 5 bases, with 19 bases sitting between them. Written as DNA, the CDR3 is TGTGCCAGCAGCTTACTAGAGGGGGGGAGAACTGAAGCTTTCTTT. Protein: CASSLLEGGRTEAFF.

The chain uses TRBV7-8 and TRBJ1-1, with D tentatively TRBD1 (5 bases). This CDR3 spans 14 amino acids. Germline V gene data show CDR1 as SGHVS and CDR2 as FQNEAQ. The V gene lost 1 base and the J gene lost 0 bases, with 6 bases spanning the gap. The CDR3 loop reads CASSLGGVNTEAFF. In DNA, the CDR3 is TGTGCCAGCAGCTTAGGGGGCGTGAACACTGAAGCTTTCTTT.

This rearrangement joins TRBV11-2 to TRBJ2-7; the D is unclear. The CDR3 has 11 amino acids. Trimming stripped 2 bases from V and 6 bases from J, with 5 bases between. CDR1 SGHAT and CDR2 FQNNGV come from the germline V gene. This CDR3 reads CASSLSSEQYF. CDR3 DNA: TGTGCCAGCAGCTTATCATCCGAGCAGTACTTC.